The 31 T cell receptor beta chains listed next were all sequenced from one sample in a study of post-analysis software for immune sequencing data. No antigen has been assigned to these receptors. Study results and caveats: When patients were compared with controls, a handful of TRBV segments were more frequent, TRBV5-6, TRBV5-1 and TRBV20-1 among them.

Unique-molecular-identifier-tagged TCR beta cDNA libraries were used. TCRdb reanalysed the PCR reads using MiXCR and keeps one entry per CDR3 protein. The table shows about 770,000 distinct CDR3 sequences, with under 60% occurring only once. Input material: blood. The source is a girl aged 5-17 years with multiple sclerosis.

This clonotype occurred a few times. This chain uses TRBV5-1 with TRBJ2-1, with 7 bases that match TRBD2. This CDR3 is 15 amino acids long. Germline V CDR1 and CDR2: SGHRS, YFSETQ. The V segment lost 3 bases and the J segment 8 bases; nucleotides outside the gene matches: 11. The CDR3 DNA is TGCGCCAGCAGCTCATCAGCGGGGACTTTGCATGAGCAGTTCTTC. Protein product: CASSSSAGTLHEQFF.

V is TRBV7-2 and J is TRBJ2-3; 7 bases fit TRBD2. Germline V gives CDR1 SGHTA, CDR2 FQGNSA. This CDR3 contains 17 residues. Trimming took 3 bases from V and 0 from J; bases not matched to a gene: 9. This CDR3 reads CASSLGVSGVSTDTQYF. CDR3 nucleotides: TGTGCCAGCAGCTTGGGTGTGAGCGGGGTTAGCACAGATACGCAGTATTTT.

The rearrangement links TRBV7-3 to TRBJ2-6, with TRBD2 matching over 10 bases. The V and J ends lost 6 bases and 5 bases, in that order; junction bases with no gene match: 13. The CDR3 totals 18 residues. Germline V gives CDR1 SGHTA, CDR2 FQGTGA. CDR3 DNA sequence: TGTGCCAGCAGTGTGGATTCTAGCGGGGGCCCCTGGGCCAACGTCCTGACTTTC. Protein: CASSVDSSGGPWANVLTF. The full variable domain, rest sourced from reference TRBV7-3 and TRBJ2-6, is GAGVSQTPSNKVTEKGKYVELRCDPISGHTALYWYRQSLGQGPEFLIYFQGTGAADDSGLPNDRFFAVRPEGSVSTLKIQRTERGDSAVYLCASSVDSSGGPWANVLTFGAGSRLTVL.

The V gene is TRBV20-1, the J gene TRBJ2-5; D gene unclear. V shed 0 bases and J shed 5 bases, with 10 bases lying between them. CDR3 length: 13 residues. Per germline, CDR1 DFQATT and CDR2 SNEGSKA (reference sequence). Here the CDR3 reads CSARDPGRETQYF. The CDR3 DNA is TGCAGTGCTAGAGATCCCGGGCGGGAGACCCAGTACTTC.

The chain uses TRBV7-3 and TRBJ2-7; 11 nucleotides match TRBD2. CDR1 is SGHTA, CDR2 FQGTGA, per germline. V shed 3 bases, J shed 3 bases, and the junction held 4 bases outside the gene matches. The CDR3 extends over 15 amino acids. CDR3 DNA: TGTGCCAGCAGCTTCCTAGCGGGAGGCGGCTACGAGCAGTACTTC. Translated: CASSFLAGGGYEQYF.

In the case of this clonotype: Compared with germline, one end of the junction differs, possibly owing to a read error. The chain is built from TRBV12-3 or TRBV12-4 and TRBJ2-5, with 11 bases that match TRBD2. The CDR3 contains 14 residues. The DNA of the CDR3 is TGTGCCGGCAGCCTACTAGCGGGAGTAGAGACCCAGTACTTC. Amino acid sequence: CAGSLLAGVETQYF.

In this sample, this clonotype turned up a few times. The chain joins TRBV9 to TRBJ1-5, with D uncertain. Germline CDR1 is SGDLS and CDR2 is YYNGEE. The CDR3 has 14 residues. V lost 0 bases and J lost 2, with 6 bases in between. DNA of the CDR3: TGTGCCAGCAGCGTAGGTGGTGGCAATCAGCCCCAGCATTTT. It codes for CASSVGGGNQPQHF.

This rearrangement joins TRBV5-1 to TRBJ1-2, with 8 bases identical to TRBD1. The V gene end was trimmed by 0 bases and the J gene end by 3 bases; junction bases not matched to a gene: 7. Germline CDR1 is SGHRS and CDR2 is YFSETQ. The CDR3 covers 16 residues. The CDR3 DNA reads as TGCGCCAGCAGCTTGGATGTCTCAGGGGGCGACTATGGCTACACCTTC. This encodes CASSLDVSGGDYGYTF.

V is TRBV12-3 or TRBV12-4 and J is TRBJ2-4; a possible D gene is TRBD2 (5 bases). This CDR3 is 14 amino acids long. V was clipped by 5 bases and J by 1 base, with 9 bases between them. The CDR3 nucleotides are TGTGCCAGCAGTATGAGGGAGGCCAAAAACATTCAGTACTTC. It is translated as CASSMREAKNIQYF.

This clonotype has more than one count but fewer than ten. The J gene is TRBJ1-2, the V gene TRBV20-1; no clear D. CDR1 is DFQATT, CDR2 SNEGSKA, per germline (reference sequence). CDR3 size: 14 residues. V shed 0 bases and J shed 4 bases, with 12 bases lying between them. As DNA, the CDR3 is TGCAGTGCTAGAGATAAGCGATACGGCTATGGCTACACCTTC. It specifies CSARDKRYGYGYTF.

The V call is TRBV27, the J call TRBJ2-1, with 10 bases aligning to TRBD2. V gave up 2 bases and J gave up 15 bases; unmatched junction bases: 7. Germline CDR1 is MNHEY and CDR2 is SMNVEV (reference sequence). CDR3 length: 13 amino acids. Here the CDR3 reads CASSLIGAGGVFF. The CDR3 DNA sequence: TGTGCCAGCAGTTTAATCGGAGCGGGAGGGGTGTTCTTC.

J is TRBJ2-7 and V is TRBV12-3 or TRBV12-4; the match to TRBD2 covers 9 bases. The CDR3 is made up of 14 amino acids. Trimming cost V 2 bases and J 7 bases; bases outside gene matches: 6. The DNA of the CDR3 is TGTGCCAGCAGTTTATTAGCGGGAGTAGGGGAGCAGTACTTC. It translates to CASSLLAGVGEQYF.

This clonotype came up a few times. The V call is TRBV27, the J call TRBJ1-5; D call uncertain. This CDR3 comprises 13 residues. CDR1 and CDR2 (germline): MNHEY, SMNVEV (reference sequence). The germline V and J ends were trimmed by 5 bases and 0 bases, with 5 bases remaining between them. The CDR3 DNA follows: TGTGCCAGCAGTGATATTAGCAATCAGCCCCAGCATTTT. Encoded protein: CASSDISNQPQHF.

The chain couples TRBV12-3 or TRBV12-4 to TRBJ1-1, with 7 bases matching TRBD1. The trim removed 5 bases at V and 3 bases at J, leaving 18 bases unmatched. This CDR3 has 18 amino acids. CDR3 sequence (DNA): TGTGCCAGCAGTAGGAAGGCCCTCCCAGGGGGGCGCGACACTGAAGCTTTCTTT. As protein: CASSRKALPGGRDTEAFF.

The chain employs TRBV11-2 and TRBJ2-7; D may be TRBD2 (5 bases). Trimming left V 4 bases short and J 2 bases short, with 12 bases between. The CDR3 runs 14 residues. Germline V gene data show CDR1 as SGHAT and CDR2 as FQNNGV. The CDR3 spells CASSSRAVTYEQYF. The CDR3, as DNA: TGTGCCAGCAGCTCGAGGGCAGTTACCTACGAGCAGTACTTC.

This chain uses TRBV7-8 with TRBJ1-1; weak D call: TRBD1 (6 bases). Germline V CDR1 and CDR2: SGHVS, FQNEAQ. Deletions cut 4 bases from V and 0 bases from J, with 12 bases between. The CDR3 runs 15 residues. CDR3 residues: CASSSTRDMNTEAFF. The CDR3 nucleotides read TGTGCCAGCAGCTCTACCCGGGACATGAACACTGAAGCTTTCTTT.

The genes are TRBV4-3 and TRBJ1-6, with 8 bases matching TRBD1. The V gene's germline CDR1 is LGHNA and CDR2 YSLEER. The V and J ends lost 4 bases and 7 bases, in that order; junction bases with no gene match: 6. CDR3 length equals 15 residues. This CDR3 reads CASSRDRGRNSPLHF. The DNA for the CDR3 is TGCGCCAGCAGCCGCGACAGGGGACGGAATTCACCCCTCCACTTT.

J is TRBJ2-5 and V is TRBV12-3 or TRBV12-4; 10 nucleotides agree with TRBD2. Trimming removed 4 bases from V and 1 base from J; junction bases left unmatched: 3. This CDR3 comprises 15 residues. Written as DNA, the CDR3 is TGTGCCAGCAGTTGGGGACTAGCGACCCAAGAGACCCAGTACTTC. It encodes CASSWGLATQETQYF.

This clonotype was seen a few times. CDR3: CASSPRLAPTSYEQYF. DNA for the CDR3: TGTGCCAGCAGCCCGCGACTAGCACCCACATCCTACGAGCAGTACTTC. The J gene is TRBJ2-7, the V gene TRBV7-8; the match to TRBD2 covers 7 bases. Unmatched junction bases numbered 11, after V lost 5 bases and J lost 1 base. The CDR3 sequence is 16 residues long. Germline V lookup: CDR1 SGHVS, CDR2 FQNEAQ.

The chain couples TRBV7-9 to TRBJ2-1; TRBD2 aligns across 8 bases. Germline V lookup: CDR1 SEHNR, CDR2 FQNEAQ (reference sequence). The V and J ends lost 3 bases and 6 bases, in that order; junction bases with no gene match: 10. This CDR3 spans 16 amino acids. The CDR3 protein is CASSFSGGRFLNEQFF. The CDR3 region has the DNA TGTGCCAGCAGCTTCTCCGGCGGGAGGTTCCTCAATGAGCAGTTCTTC.

The J gene is TRBJ2-3, the V gene TRBV7-9, with 10 bases lining up with TRBD2. There are 15 residues in the CDR3. Unmatched junction bases numbered 2, after V lost 3 bases and J lost 2 bases. Germline-derived CDR1 and CDR2 are SEHNR and FQNEAQ (reference sequence). In DNA, the CDR3 is TGTGCCAGCAGCTTCGGACTAGCGGTCACAGATACGCAGTATTTT. Amino acids: CASSFGLAVTDTQYF.

This clonotype was detected only a few times. This sequence joins TRBV7-2 and TRBJ1-6, with D possibly TRBD1 on 6 matching bases. Germline-derived CDR1 and CDR2 are SGHTA and FQGNSA. V gave up 5 bases and J gave up 10 bases, with 12 bases separating them. The CDR3 is 13 residues long. The CDR3 DNA is TGTGCCAGCAGCGCAGGGGAGGGATCACCCCTCCACTTT. It encodes CASSAGEGSPLHF.

The J gene is TRBJ1-2, the V gene TRBV12-3 or TRBV12-4; TRBD1 agrees at 10 bases. This CDR3 has 15 amino acids. Germline trimming cut 5 bases from V and 7 bases from J; bases unmatched to any gene: 10. CDR3 protein: CASSRKRQGAGGYTF. Here the CDR3 DNA reads TGTGCCAGCAGTCGAAAGAGACAGGGGGCGGGTGGCTACACCTTC.

This clonotype occurred a few times. The rearrangement uses TRBV7-9 and TRBJ2-1; 11 nucleotides agree with TRBD2. The CDR3 length is 16 residues. Trimming at V came to 8 bases and at J to 8 bases, leaving 14 bases not matched to a gene. Per the germline V gene, CDR1 is SEHNR and CDR2 is FQNEAQ (reference sequence). The CDR3, as DNA: TGTGCCAGCTTAGCCCCAACTAGCGGGAGTGGCCATGAGCAGTTCTTC. As protein: CASLAPTSGSGHEQFF.

J is TRBJ2-3 and V is TRBV4-1, with 10 bases matching TRBD2. The CDR3 is 16 amino acids. Looked up from germline, CDR1 is MGHRA and CDR2 is YSYEKL. Losses at the gene ends were 3 bases for V and 3 bases for J; bases not matched to a gene: 6. This CDR3 reads CASSHLLAGETDTQYF. The CDR3 DNA follows: TGCGCCAGCAGCCACCTTCTAGCGGGAGAGACAGATACGCAGTATTTT.

This clonotype was observed a handful of times. The chain joins TRBV29-1 to TRBJ2-7, with a tentative D call TRBD2 (11 bases). The CDR3 runs to 17 residues. The germline gives CDR1 SQVTM, CDR2 ANQGSEA. The V end lost 5 bases, the J end lost 2 bases, and 25 bases lay between the germline ends. This chain's CDR3 is CSVTPGQGTSGPYEQYF. The CDR3, as DNA: TGCAGCGTTACACCGGGACAGGGGACTAGCGGTCCCTACGAGCAGTACTTC.

This chain links TRBV19 with TRBJ2-1, with 12 bases matching TRBD2. Germline V CDR1 and CDR2: LNHDA, SQIVND (reference sequence). V dropped 1 base and J dropped 5; count of bases not matched to a gene: 6. The CDR3 has 17 amino acids. CDR3 coding DNA: TGTGCCAGTAGTATAGGGCTAGCGGGAGGGCCGAACAATGAGCAGTTCTTC. Translating it yields CASSIGLAGGPNNEQFF. The full variable domain, its missing parts supplied by reference TRBV19 and TRBJ2-1, is DGGITQSPKYLFRKEGQNVTLSCEQNLNHDAMYWYRQDPGQGLRLIYYSQIVNDFQKGDIAEGYSVSREKKESFPLTVTSAQKNPTAFYLCASSIGLAGGPNNEQFFGPGTRLTVL.

A single count supports this clonotype. This chain links TRBV7-6 with TRBJ2-3, with 14 bases matching TRBD2. CDR3 length equals 17 residues. In germline, CDR1 is SGHVS, CDR2 FNYEAQ. The V gene end was trimmed by 0 bases and the J gene end by 4 bases; junction bases not matched to a gene: 3. The CDR3 nucleotides are TGTGCCAGCAGCTTAGCGACTAGCGGGAGGGCCTCAGATACGCAGTATTTT. It codes for CASSLATSGRASDTQYF.

The chain links TRBV27 to TRBJ2-7; TRBD2 is a possible D gene (6 bases). V was cut by 5 bases and J by 2 bases, with 22 bases left in between. There are 17 residues in the CDR3. Germline V CDR1 and CDR2: MNHEY, SMNVEV (reference sequence). The CDR3 protein is CASSHQPSDGVAYEQYF. The CDR3 DNA sequence: TGTGCCAGCAGTCACCAGCCTAGCGACGGGGTTGCCTACGAGCAGTACTTC.

This clonotype was observed at least ten times. The chain links TRBV4-1 to TRBJ2-1; possible D gene TRBD2, 6 bases. V was cut by 1 base and J by 9 bases, with 16 bases left in between. Germline lookup yields CDR1 MGHRA and CDR2 YSYEKL. The CDR3 has 15 amino acids. The CDR3 reads CASSQGGTNSAEQFF. As DNA, the CDR3 is TGCGCCAGCAGCCAAGGCGGGACGAACTCCGCTGAGCAGTTCTTC.

This clonotype turned up a few times. The rearrangement links TRBV7-2 to TRBJ2-5; 7 nucleotides align to TRBD1. Trimming took 0 bases from V and 1 from J; bases not matched to a gene: 8. The CDR3 contains 17 residues. Germline V CDR1 and CDR2: SGHTA, FQGNSA. Here the CDR3 DNA reads TGTGCCAGCAGCTTAGCCACAACGAGGGGGCCCCAAGAGACCCAGTACTTC. This translates into CASSLATTRGPQETQYF.